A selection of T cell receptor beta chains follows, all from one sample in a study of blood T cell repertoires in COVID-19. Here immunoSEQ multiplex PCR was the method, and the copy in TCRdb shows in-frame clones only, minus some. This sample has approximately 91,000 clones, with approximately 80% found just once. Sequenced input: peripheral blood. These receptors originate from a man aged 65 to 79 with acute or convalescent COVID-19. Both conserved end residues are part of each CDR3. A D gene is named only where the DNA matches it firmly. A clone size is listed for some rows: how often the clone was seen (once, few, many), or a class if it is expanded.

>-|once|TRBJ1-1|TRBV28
CASAGGGTNTEAFF
TGTGCCAGCGCCGGCGGGGGGACAAACACTGAAGCTTTCTTT
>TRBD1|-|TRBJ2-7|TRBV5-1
CASSFPTGVENEQYF
TGCGCCAGCAGCTTCCCGACAGGGGTTGAGAACGAGCAGTACTTC
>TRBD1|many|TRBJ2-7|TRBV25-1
CASSAGDRPSYEQYF
TGTGCCAGCAGTGCTGGGGACAGACCCTCCTACGAGCAGTACTTC
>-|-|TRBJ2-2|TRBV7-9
CASSSGQRNTGELFF
TGTGCCAGCAGCTCGGGACAAAGAAACACCGGGGAGCTGTTTTTT
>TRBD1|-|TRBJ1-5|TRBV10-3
CAIGRQGNDQPQHF
TGTGCCATTGGAAGACAGGGTAATGATCAGCCCCAGCATTTT
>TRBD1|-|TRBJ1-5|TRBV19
CASSIPGQGVDQPQHF
TGTGCCAGTAGTATCCCCGGACAGGGGGTGGATCAGCCCCAGCATTTT
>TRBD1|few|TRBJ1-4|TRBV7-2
CASSREDRASEKLFF
TGTGCCAGCAGCCGGGAGGACAGGGCGAGCGAAAAACTGTTTTTT
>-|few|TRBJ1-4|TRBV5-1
CASSSGPSEAEKLFF
TGCGCCAGCAGCTCAGGACCTAGCGAGGCTGAAAAACTGTTTTTT
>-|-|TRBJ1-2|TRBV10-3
CAIKQGNEDYGYTF
TGTGCCATCAAGCAGGGGAATGAAGACTATGGCTACACCTTC
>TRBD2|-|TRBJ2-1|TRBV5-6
CASSFSGLAGSYNEQFF
TGTGCCAGCAGCTTCTCGGGGCTAGCGGGTTCCTACAATGAGCAGTTCTTC
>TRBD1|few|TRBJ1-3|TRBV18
CASSPRDRAKDTIYF
TGTGCCAGCTCACCACGGGACAGGGCCAAAGACACCATATATTTT
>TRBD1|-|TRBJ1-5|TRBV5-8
CASSITGANQPQHF
TGTGCCAGCAGCATAACAGGGGCCAATCAGCCCCAGCATTTT
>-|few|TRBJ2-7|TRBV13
CASSRGSEAYEQYF
TGTGCCAGCAGCCGCGGGTCGGAGGCCTACGAGCAGTACTTC
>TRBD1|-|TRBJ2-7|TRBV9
CASSPRTGVPYEQYF
TGTGCCAGCAGCCCCCGGACAGGGGTCCCCTACGAGCAGTACTTC
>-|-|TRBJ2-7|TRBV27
CASSLSAQGSFSYEQYF
TGTGCCAGCAGTTTATCGGCTCAGGGGTCCTTCTCCTACGAGCAGTACTTC
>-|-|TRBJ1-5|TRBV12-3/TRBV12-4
CASSSQGNQPQHF
TGTGCCAGCAGTTCCCAGGGGAATCAGCCCCAGCATTTT
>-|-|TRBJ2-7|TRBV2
CASVFGLSSYEQYF
TGTGCCAGTGTATTCGGACTGTCATCCTACGAGCAGTACTTC
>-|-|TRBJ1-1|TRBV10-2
CASSDPGQTNTEAFF
TGCGCCAGCAGTGACCCCGGACAGACGAACACTGAAGCTTTCTTT
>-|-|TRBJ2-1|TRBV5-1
CASSFRSQGTSYEQFF
TGCGCCAGCAGCTTTAGGAGCCAGGGGACCTCCTATGAGCAGTTCTTC
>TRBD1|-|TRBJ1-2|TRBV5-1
CASSINPTGGHGYTF
TGCGCCAGCAGCATAAACCCGACAGGGGGCCATGGCTACACCTTC
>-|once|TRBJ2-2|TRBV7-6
CASSLLARHTGELFF
TGTGCCAGCAGCTTACTAGCGCGACACACCGGGGAGCTGTTTTTT
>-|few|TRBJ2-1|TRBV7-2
CASSLEGRGYNEQFF
TGTGCCAGCAGCTTAGAGGGCCGGGGTTACAATGAGCAGTTCTTC
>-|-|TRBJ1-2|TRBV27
CASSLQGSGYGYTF
TGTGCCAGCAGTTTACAGGGTTCCGGCTATGGCTACACCTTC
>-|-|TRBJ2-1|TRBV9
CASSEGGVGYNEQFF
TGTGCCAGCAGCGAGGGCGGGGTGGGGTACAATGAGCAGTTCTTC
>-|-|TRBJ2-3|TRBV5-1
CASGDSGSTDTQYF
TGCGCCAGCGGGGACAGCGGGAGCACAGATACGCAGTATTTT
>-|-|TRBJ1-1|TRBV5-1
CASTVSGTEAFF
TGCGCCAGCACCGTTAGCGGGACTGAAGCTTTCTTT
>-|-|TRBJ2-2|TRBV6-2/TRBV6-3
CASSDPRGIGELFF
TGTGCCAGCAGTGATCCCAGGGGTATCGGGGAGCTGTTTTTT
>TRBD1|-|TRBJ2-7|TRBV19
CASSDRGISYEQYF
TGTGCCAGTAGTGACAGGGGGATAAGCTACGAGCAGTACTTC
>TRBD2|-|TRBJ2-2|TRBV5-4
CASSLPGGGLIGSGELFF
TGTGCCAGCAGCCTCCCTGGGGGGGGTTTAATAGGGTCCGGGGAGCTGTTTTTT
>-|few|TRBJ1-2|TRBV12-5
CASGLVRSGHYGYTF
TGTGCTAGTGGTTTGGTACGAAGTGGACATTATGGCTACACCTTC
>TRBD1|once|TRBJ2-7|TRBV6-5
CASRRDRAVIYEQYF
TGTGCCAGCAGGCGAGACAGGGCCGTAATCTACGAGCAGTACTTC
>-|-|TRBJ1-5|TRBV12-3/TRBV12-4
CASSLHNQPQHF
TGTGCCAGCAGTTTACATAATCAGCCCCAGCATTTT
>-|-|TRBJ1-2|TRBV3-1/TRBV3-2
CASSQRSGSSPYGYTF
TGTGCCAGCAGCCAACGCTCCGGGTCATCTCCCTATGGCTACACCTTC
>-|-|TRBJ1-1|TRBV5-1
CASSLRQGGTEAFF
TGCGCCAGCAGCTTGAGGCAGGGTGGCACTGAAGCTTTCTTT
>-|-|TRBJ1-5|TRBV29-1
CSVEQEDQPQHF
TGCAGCGTTGAACAGGAAGACCAGCCCCAGCATTTT
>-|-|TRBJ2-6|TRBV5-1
CASSLIAFSGANVLTF
TGCGCCAGCAGCCTAATAGCTTTCTCCGGGGCCAACGTCCTGACTTTC
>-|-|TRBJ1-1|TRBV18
CASSLEVRDTEAFF
TGTGCCAGCTCGTTGGAGGTTCGGGACACTGAAGCTTTCTTT
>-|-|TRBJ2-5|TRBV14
CASSQVSTDIQETQYF
TGTGCCAGCAGCCAAGTTTCGACAGATATTCAAGAGACCCAGTACTTC
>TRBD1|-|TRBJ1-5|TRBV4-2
CASSQAKAGGGQPQHF
TGTGCCAGCAGCCAAGCTAAGGCAGGGGGCGGTCAGCCCCAGCATTTT